This TCR beta chain was profiled in a study of circulating CD8 cells and anti-PD-1 response in melanoma. This clonotype is judged medium-sized. TCR libraries were prepared from around 15 ng of total RNA with the QIAseq Immune Repertoire TCR panel. One entry per CDR3 protein results from TCRdb running MiXCR on the reads. The sample lists under 350 distinct CDR3 sequences; roughly 10% were seen once. From germline, CDR1 is MNHEY and CDR2 SVGAGI. This CDR3 spans 14 amino acids. V was cut by 4 bases and J by 0 bases, with 9 bases left in between. Live CD3+CD8+TCRalphabeta+ cells were sorted into four subsets by PD-1 and/or TIGIT.

This specimen was CD8+ T cells from PBMCs, taken at baseline or after one month of anti-PD-1 therapy (not recorded which). The source of this sequence is a human donor with melanoma. The rearrangement joins TRBV6-5 to TRBJ1-1; possibly TRBD1 for D (6 bases). The CDR3 protein is CASSFQGMNTEAFF. The DNA of the CDR3 is TGTGCCAGCAGTTTTCAGGGGATGAACACTGAAGCTTTCTTT.